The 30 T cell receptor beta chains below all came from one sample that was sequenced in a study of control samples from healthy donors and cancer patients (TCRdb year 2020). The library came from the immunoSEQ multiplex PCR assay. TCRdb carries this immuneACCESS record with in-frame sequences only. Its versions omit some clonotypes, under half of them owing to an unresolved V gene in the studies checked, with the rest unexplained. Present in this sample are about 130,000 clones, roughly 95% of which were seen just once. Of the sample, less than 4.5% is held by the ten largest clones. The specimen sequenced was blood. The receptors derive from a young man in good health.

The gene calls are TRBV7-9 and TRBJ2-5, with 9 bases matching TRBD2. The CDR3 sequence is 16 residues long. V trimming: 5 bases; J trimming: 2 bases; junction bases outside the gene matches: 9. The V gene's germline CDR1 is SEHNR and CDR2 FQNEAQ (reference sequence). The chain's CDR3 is CASSGEGLAGQETQYF. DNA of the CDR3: TGTGCCAGCAGCGGCGAGGGCCTAGCGGGGCAAGAGACCCAGTACTTC. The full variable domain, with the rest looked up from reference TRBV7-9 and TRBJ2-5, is DTGVSQNPRHKITKRGQNVTFRCDPISEHNRLYWYRQTLGQGPEFLTYFQNEAQLEKSRLLSDRFSAERPKGSFSTLEIQRTEQGDSAMYLCASSGEGLAGQETQYFGPGTRLLVL.

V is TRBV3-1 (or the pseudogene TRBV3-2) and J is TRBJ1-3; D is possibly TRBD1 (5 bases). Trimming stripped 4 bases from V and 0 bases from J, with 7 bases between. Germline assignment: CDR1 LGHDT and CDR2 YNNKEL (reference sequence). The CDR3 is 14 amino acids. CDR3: CASSLGVSGNTIYF. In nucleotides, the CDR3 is TGTGCCAGCAGCCTGGGGGTCTCTGGAAACACCATATATTTT.

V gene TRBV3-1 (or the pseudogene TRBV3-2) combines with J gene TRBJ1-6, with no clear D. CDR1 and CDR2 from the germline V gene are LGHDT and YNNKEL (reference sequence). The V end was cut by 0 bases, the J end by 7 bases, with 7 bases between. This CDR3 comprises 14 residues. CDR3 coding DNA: TGTGCCAGCAGCCAAGACGGGGTGAATTCACCCCTCCACTTT. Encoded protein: CASSQDGVNSPLHF.

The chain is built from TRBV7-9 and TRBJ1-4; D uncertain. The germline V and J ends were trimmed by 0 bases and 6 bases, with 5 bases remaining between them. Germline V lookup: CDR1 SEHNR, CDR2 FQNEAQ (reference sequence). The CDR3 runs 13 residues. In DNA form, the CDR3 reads TGTGCCAGCAGCTTAGCTCCTGATGAAAAACTGTTTTTT. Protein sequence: CASSLAPDEKLFF.

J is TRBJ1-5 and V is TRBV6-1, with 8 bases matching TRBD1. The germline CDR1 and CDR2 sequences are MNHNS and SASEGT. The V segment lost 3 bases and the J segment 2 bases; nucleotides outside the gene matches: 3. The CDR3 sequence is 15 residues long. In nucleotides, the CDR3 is TGTGCCAGCAGTGACCAGACAGGGGGCAATCAGCCCCAGCATTTT. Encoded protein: CASSDQTGGNQPQHF.

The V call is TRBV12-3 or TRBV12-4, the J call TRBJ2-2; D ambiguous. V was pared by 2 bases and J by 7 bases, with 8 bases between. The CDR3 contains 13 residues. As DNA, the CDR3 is TGTGCCAGCAGTTTAAAAGGGAACGGGGAGCTGTTTTTT. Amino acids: CASSLKGNGELFF.

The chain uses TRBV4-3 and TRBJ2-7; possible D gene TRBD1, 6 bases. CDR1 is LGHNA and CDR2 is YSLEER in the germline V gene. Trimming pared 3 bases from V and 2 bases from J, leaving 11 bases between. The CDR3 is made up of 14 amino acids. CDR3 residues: CASSHGAGAYEQYF. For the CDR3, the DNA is TGCGCCAGCAGCCACGGGGCAGGGGCCTACGAGCAGTACTTC.

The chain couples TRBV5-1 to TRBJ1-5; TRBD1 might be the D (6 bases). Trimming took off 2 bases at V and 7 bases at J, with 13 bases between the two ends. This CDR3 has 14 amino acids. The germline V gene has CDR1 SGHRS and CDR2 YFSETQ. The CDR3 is CASSFEGGVQPQHF. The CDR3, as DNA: TGCGCCAGCAGCTTTGAGGGGGGGGTCCAGCCCCAGCATTTT.

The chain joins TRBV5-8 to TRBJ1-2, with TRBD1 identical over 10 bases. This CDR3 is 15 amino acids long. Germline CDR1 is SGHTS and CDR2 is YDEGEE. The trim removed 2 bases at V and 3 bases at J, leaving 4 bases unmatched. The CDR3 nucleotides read TGTGCCAGCAGCTTCGCCGGGACAGGGGACTATGGCTACACCTTC. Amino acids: CASSFAGTGDYGYTF.

The CDR3: CASSGGPSSYNEQFF. The CDR3 coding sequence is TGTGCCAGCAGCGGGGGGCCGAGCTCCTACAATGAGCAGTTCTTC. This rearrangement joins TRBV11-3 to TRBJ2-1, with D tentatively TRBD1 or TRBD2 (6 bases each). Germline assignment: CDR1 SGHNT and CDR2 YENEEA. The V end lost 5 bases, the J end lost 0 bases, and 11 bases lay between the germline ends. The CDR3 runs 15 residues.

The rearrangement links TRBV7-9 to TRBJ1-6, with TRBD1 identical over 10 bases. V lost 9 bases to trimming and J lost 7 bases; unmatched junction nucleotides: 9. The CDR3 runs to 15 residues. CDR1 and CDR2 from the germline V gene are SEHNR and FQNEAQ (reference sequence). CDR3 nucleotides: TGTGCCAGTAGTCCGGGACAGGGGTCGAATTCACCCCTCCACTTT. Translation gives CASSPGQGSNSPLHF.

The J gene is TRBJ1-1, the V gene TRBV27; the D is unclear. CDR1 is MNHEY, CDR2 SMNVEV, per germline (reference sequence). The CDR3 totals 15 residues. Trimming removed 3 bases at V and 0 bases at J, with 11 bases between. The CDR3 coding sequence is TGTGCCAGCAGTTTCCAAGGGCGTATGAACACTGAAGCTTTCTTT. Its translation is CASSFQGRMNTEAFF.

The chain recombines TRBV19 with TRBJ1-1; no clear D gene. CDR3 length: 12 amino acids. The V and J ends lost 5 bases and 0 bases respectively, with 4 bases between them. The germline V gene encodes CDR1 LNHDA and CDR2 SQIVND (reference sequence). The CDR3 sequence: CASSYMNTEAFF. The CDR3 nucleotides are TGTGCCAGTAGTTATATGAACACTGAAGCTTTCTTT.

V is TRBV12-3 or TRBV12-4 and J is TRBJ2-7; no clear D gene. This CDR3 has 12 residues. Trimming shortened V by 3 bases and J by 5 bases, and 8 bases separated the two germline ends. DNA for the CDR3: TGTGCCAGCAGTTTCCTGCTGAACGAGCAGTACTTC. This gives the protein CASSFLLNEQYF.

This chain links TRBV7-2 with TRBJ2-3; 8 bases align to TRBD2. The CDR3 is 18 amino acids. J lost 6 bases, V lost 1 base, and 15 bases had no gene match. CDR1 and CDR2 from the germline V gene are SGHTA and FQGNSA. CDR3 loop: CASSLERGGRVSFDTQYF. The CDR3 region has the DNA TGTGCCAGCAGCTTAGAACGGGGGGGCCGGGTATCATTCGATACGCAGTATTTT.

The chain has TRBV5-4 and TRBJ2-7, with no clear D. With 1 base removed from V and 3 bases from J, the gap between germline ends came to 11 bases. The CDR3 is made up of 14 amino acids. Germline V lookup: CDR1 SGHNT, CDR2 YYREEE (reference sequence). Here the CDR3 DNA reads TGTGCCAGCAGCTTGATCGGCAGAGTCTACGAGCAGTACTTC. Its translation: CASSLIGRVYEQYF.

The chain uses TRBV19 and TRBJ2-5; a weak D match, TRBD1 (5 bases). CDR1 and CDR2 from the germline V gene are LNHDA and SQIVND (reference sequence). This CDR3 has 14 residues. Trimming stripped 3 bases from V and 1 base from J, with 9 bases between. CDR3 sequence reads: CASSIAGLQETQYF. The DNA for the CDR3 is TGTGCCAGTAGTATCGCAGGGCTCCAAGAGACCCAGTACTTC.

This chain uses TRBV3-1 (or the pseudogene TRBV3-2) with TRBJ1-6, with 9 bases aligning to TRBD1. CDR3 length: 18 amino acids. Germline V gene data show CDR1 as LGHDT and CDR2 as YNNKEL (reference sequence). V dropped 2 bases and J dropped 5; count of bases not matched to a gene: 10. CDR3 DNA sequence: TGTGCCAGCAGCCAACCCCTCGACAGGGGGGGACATAATTCACCCCTCCACTTT. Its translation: CASSQPLDRGGHNSPLHF.

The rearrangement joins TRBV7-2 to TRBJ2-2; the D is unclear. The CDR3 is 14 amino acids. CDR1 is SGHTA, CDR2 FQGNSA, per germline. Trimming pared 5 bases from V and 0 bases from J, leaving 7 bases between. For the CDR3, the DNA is TGTGCCAGCAGCCATGAGACGAACACCGGGGAGCTGTTTTTT. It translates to CASSHETNTGELFF.

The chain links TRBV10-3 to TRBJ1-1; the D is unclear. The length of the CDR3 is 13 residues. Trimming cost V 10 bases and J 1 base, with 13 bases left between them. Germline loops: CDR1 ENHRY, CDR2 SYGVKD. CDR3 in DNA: TGTGCCACCTCAGGTTCAGGGAACACTGAAGCTTTCTTT. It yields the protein CATSGSGNTEAFF.

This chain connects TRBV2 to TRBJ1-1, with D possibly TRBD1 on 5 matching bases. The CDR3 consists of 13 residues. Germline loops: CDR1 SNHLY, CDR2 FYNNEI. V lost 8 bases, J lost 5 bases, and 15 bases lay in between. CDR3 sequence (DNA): TGTGCCAGCCGGTACGAGGGGAAGACTGAAGCTTTCTTT. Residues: CASRYEGKTEAFF.

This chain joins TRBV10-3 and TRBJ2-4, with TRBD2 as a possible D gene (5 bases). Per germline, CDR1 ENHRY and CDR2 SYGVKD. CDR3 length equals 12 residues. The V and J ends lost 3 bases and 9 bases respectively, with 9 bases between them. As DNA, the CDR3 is TGTGCCATCAGTGACAGAGGGTCCATTCAGTACTTC. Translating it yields CAISDRGSIQYF.

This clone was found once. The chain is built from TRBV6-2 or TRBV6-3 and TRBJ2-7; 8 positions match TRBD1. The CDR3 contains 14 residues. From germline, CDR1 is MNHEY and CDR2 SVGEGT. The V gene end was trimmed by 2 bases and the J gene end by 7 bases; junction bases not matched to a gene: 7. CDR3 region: CASSYQAGGWEQYF. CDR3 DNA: TGTGCCAGCAGTTACCAGGCAGGGGGCTGGGAGCAGTACTTC.

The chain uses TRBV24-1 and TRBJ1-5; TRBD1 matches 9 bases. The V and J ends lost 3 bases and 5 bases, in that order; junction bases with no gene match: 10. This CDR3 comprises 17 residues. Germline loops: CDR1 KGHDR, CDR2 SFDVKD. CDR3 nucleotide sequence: TGTGCCACCAGTGATGCTAACAGGGGGCTGGGAGATCAGCCCCAGCATTTT. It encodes CATSDANRGLGDQPQHF.

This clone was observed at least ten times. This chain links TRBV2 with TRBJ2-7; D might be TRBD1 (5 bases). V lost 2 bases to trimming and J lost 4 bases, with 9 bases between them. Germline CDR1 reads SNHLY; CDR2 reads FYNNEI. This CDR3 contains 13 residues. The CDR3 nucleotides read TGTGCCAGCAGTGAAAGGGGCACTTACGAGCAGTACTTC. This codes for CASSERGTYEQYF. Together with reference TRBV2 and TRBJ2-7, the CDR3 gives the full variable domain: EPEVTQTPSHQVTQMGQEVILRCVPISNHLYFYWYRQILGQKVEFLVSFYNNEISEKSEIFDDQFSVERPDGSNFTLKIRSTKLEDSAMYFCASSERGTYEQYFGPGTRLTVT.

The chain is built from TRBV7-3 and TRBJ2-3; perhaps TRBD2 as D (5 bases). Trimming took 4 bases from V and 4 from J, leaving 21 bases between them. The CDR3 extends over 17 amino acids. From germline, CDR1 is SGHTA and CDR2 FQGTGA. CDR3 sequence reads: CASSSRTGINGPDTQYF. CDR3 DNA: TGTGCCAGCAGCTCCCGGACCGGGATTAATGGCCCAGATACGCAGTATTTT.

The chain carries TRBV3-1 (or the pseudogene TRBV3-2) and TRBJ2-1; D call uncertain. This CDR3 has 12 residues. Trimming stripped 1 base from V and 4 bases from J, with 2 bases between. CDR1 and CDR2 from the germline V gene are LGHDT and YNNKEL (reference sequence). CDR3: CASSQVYNEQFF. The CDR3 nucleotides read TGTGCCAGCAGCCAAGTATACAATGAGCAGTTCTTC.

CDR3 protein: CASSAGTGFNEKLFF. CDR3 DNA sequence: TGTGCCAGCAGCGCGGGGACAGGCTTTAATGAAAAACTGTTTTTT. The rearrangement joins TRBV5-4 to TRBJ1-4, with 8 bases identical to TRBD1. Germline CDR1 SGHNT, CDR2 YYREEE (reference sequence). The V gene end was trimmed by 4 bases and the J gene end by 4 bases; junction bases not matched to a gene: 6. The CDR3 contains 15 residues.

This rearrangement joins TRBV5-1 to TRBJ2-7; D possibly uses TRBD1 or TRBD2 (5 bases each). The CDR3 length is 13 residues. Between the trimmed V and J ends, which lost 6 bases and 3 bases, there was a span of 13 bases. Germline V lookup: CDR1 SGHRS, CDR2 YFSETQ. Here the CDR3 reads CASTSGGDYEQYF. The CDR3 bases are TGCGCCAGCACGTCTGGGGGAGACTACGAGCAGTACTTC.

CDR3 loop: CAVAGTVSTEAFF. The CDR3 DNA reads as TGTGCCGTGGCGGGGACGGTAAGCACTGAAGCTTTCTTT. The chain has TRBV27 and TRBJ1-1; possible D gene TRBD1, 5 bases. The CDR3 spans 13 residues. Deletions cut 11 bases from V and 4 bases from J, with 17 bases between. Germline assignment: CDR1 MNHEY and CDR2 SMNVEV (reference sequence).